This T cell receptor beta chain was captured in a study of CD8+ T cells in alopecia areata. Study-wide background: Each day, treated patients took oral tofacitinib twice, at 5 to 10 mg per dose. Once tofacitinib had been taken for 6 to 18 months, 6 months off drug followed.

The sequencing template was cDNA reverse transcribed from extracted RNA. The protocol was immunoSEQ multiplex PCR, while the TCRdb copy is restricted to in-frame clones and leaves out a portion. The sample has more than 110,000 clones; roughly three fifths are singletons. V was clipped by 1 base and J by 2 bases, with 15 bases between them. The CDR3 totals 16 residues. Germline values: CDR1 SGHTA, CDR2 FQGNSA. Material: CD4+ T cells sorted from blood, obtained at week 0. The V gene is TRBV7-2, the J gene TRBJ2-7; possibly TRBD1 for D (5 bases). This TCR came from a human donor with alopecia areata. CDR3 nucleotides: TGTGCCAGCAGCTTAGTGGGGCAGGGTAAGACCTACGAGCAGTACTTC. It translates to CASSLVGQGKTYEQYF.